Listed here are 25 T cell receptor beta chains from one sample, sequenced in a study. A single record per CDR3 protein comes from TCRdb applying MiXCR to the 5' RACE reads. The sample has some 30,000 distinct CDR3 sequences, 20% to 30% seen once; the top ten hold around 2.3%. The sorted Tregs were CD4+CD25+CD127-/low cells. Sequenced sample: tumor-infiltrating Tregs sorted from the breast tumor. These receptors were taken from a female donor with breast cancer.

This clonotype has ten or more counts. CDR3 nucleotides: TGTGCCACCAGTTGGAGGGGGGAGCAGTACTTC. Translating it yields CATSWRGEQYF. The gene calls are TRBV24-1 and TRBJ2-7; either TRBD1 or TRBD2 may supply D (6 bases each). Trimming removed 6 bases at V and 7 bases at J, with 9 bases between. From germline, CDR1 is KGHDR and CDR2 SFDVKD. The CDR3 totals 11 residues.

On this clonotype itself: A junction boundary mismatches the germline segment, possibly from a read error. The gene calls are TRBV10-3 and TRBJ2-7; D is ambiguous. CDR3 length equals 11 residues. CDR1 ENHRY and CDR2 SYGVKD come from the germline V gene. The CDR3, as DNA: TGTGCCATCAGCGAGAAATACGAGCAGCACTTC. Its protein product is CAISEKYEQHF.

The chain joins TRBV20-1 to TRBJ2-1, with TRBD2 matching 14 bases. This CDR3 comprises 12 residues. In germline, CDR1 is DFQATT, CDR2 SNEGSKA (reference sequence). V gave up 6 bases and J gave up 12 bases; unmatched junction bases: 4. This chain's CDR3 is CSAGLAGVGQFF. The CDR3 coding sequence is TGCAGTGCGGGACTAGCGGGAGTGGGGCAGTTCTTC.

This clonotype was seen a handful of times. This may arise from a read error, as a much more abundant clone is one base away. The chain carries TRBV14 and TRBJ2-5; the D is unclear. This CDR3 spans 12 amino acids. Germline values: CDR1 SGHDN, CDR2 FVKESK. The CDR3: CASSQPQGTQYF. DNA for the CDR3: TGTGCCAGCAGCCAGCCCCAAGGGACCCAGTACTTC.

In the case of this clonotype: This could be a read error, since a much larger clone is one nucleotide away. The V and J genes are TRBV20-1 and TRBJ2-7; the D is unclear. The V and J ends lost 1 base and 2 bases respectively, with 12 bases between them. The germline V gene encodes CDR1 DFQATT and CDR2 SNEGSKA (reference sequence). This CDR3 has 14 residues. The CDR3 region is CSARVLARAYEQYF. CDR3 nucleotides: TGCAGTGCTAGAGTTTTGGCGCGAGCCTACGAGCAGTACTTC.

The rearrangement uses TRBV3-1 and TRBJ2-1, with 10 bases identical to TRBD2. Germline V lookup: CDR1 LGHDT, CDR2 YNNKEL (reference sequence). The CDR3 is made up of 14 amino acids. V lost 6 bases and J lost 8; bases outside the gene matches: 7. CDR3: CASRGLAGVHEQFF. The DNA of the CDR3 is TGTGCCAGCAGGGGGCTAGCGGGAGTGCATGAGCAGTTCTTC.

This clonotype was recorded at least ten times. The V and J genes are TRBV20-1 and TRBJ2-1; 8 nucleotides match TRBD2. After removal of 0 bases from V and 8 bases from J, the junction contained 9 bases not matched to a gene. Germline CDR1 DFQATT, CDR2 SNEGSKA (reference sequence). This CDR3 is built from 15 residues. CDR3 nucleotide sequence: TGCAGTGCTAGAGATTCGGCTAGCGGGCCCCATGAGCAGTTCTTC. Its translation: CSARDSASGPHEQFF.

The gene calls are TRBV6-5 and TRBJ1-4; 7 nucleotides agree with TRBD1. In germline, CDR1 is MNHEY, CDR2 SVGAGI. With V trimmed by 1 base and J by 0 bases, 11 bases remained unmatched. This CDR3 comprises 19 residues. The CDR3 DNA is TGTGCCAGCAGTTACTATCAGGGGGAGTCCCCCACAACTAATGAAAAACTGTTTTTT. As protein: CASSYYQGESPTTNEKLFF.

The rearrangement uses TRBV4-1 and TRBJ1-1; 8 nucleotides line up with TRBD1. The CDR3 length is 15 residues. The V segment lost 2 bases and the J segment 6 bases; nucleotides outside the gene matches: 8. The germline V gene has CDR1 MGHRA and CDR2 YSYEKL. The CDR3, as DNA: TGCGCCAGCAGCCAAATCGACAGGGGTCTCGCTGAAGCTTTCTTT. This gives the protein CASSQIDRGLAEAFF.

This clonotype was counted a few times. The rearrangement joins TRBV25-1 to TRBJ2-4; D gene unclear. CDR3 length equals 14 residues. Between the trimmed V and J ends, which lost 5 bases and 2 bases, there was a span of 10 bases. Germline lookup yields CDR1 MGHDK and CDR2 SYGVNS. CDR3 coding DNA: TGTGCCAGCAGTAAAGTAGGACCCAAAAACATTCAGTACTTC. It encodes CASSKVGPKNIQYF.

This clonotype has a handful of counts. Since a much larger clone is just one base distant, this may be a read error. The rearrangement uses TRBV3-1 and TRBJ1-1, with no clear D. The germline V and J ends were trimmed by 2 bases and 2 bases, with 3 bases remaining between them. The germline V gene encodes CDR1 LGHDT and CDR2 YNNKEL (reference sequence). This CDR3 comprises 12 residues. As DNA, the CDR3 is TGTGCCAGCAGCCAACTAAACACTGAAGCTTTCTTT. Its protein is CASSQLNTEAFF.

The chain couples TRBV7-3 to TRBJ2-1, with D perhaps matching TRBD1 (6 bases). CDR1 and CDR2 (germline): SGHTA, FQGTGA. With 3 bases removed from V and 5 bases from J, the gap between germline ends came to 11 bases. The CDR3 runs to 14 residues. CDR3 sequence: CASSLPGVHNEQFF. CDR3 DNA: TGTGCCAGCAGCTTGCCAGGGGTCCACAATGAGCAGTTCTTC.

For this clonotype: This likely comes from a read error, as the CDR3 has no conserved phenylalanine or tryptophan at its end. The gene calls are TRBV12-3 or TRBV12-4 and TRBJ2-7, with D possibly TRBD2 on 6 matching bases. The CDR3 has 13 residues. Trimming took off 6 bases at V and 2 bases at J, with 11 bases between the two ends. The DNA of the CDR3 is TGTGCCAGCAGGGGCGGGGCCCCCTACGAGCAGTACTAC. Translated: CASRGGAPYEQYY.

The chain links TRBV20-1 to TRBJ1-5; possibly TRBD1 for D (5 bases). The length of the CDR3 is 13 residues. The germline V gene has CDR1 DFQATT and CDR2 SNEGSKA (reference sequence). V dropped 3 bases and J dropped 4 bases, with 10 bases sitting between them. In nucleotides, the CDR3 is TGCAGTGCTAGTCGCAGGGAGAATCAGCCCCAGCATTTT. Translating it yields CSASRRENQPQHF.

The chain links TRBV6-1 to TRBJ1-5; tentative D call: TRBD1 (6 bases). This CDR3 contains 15 residues. Between the trimmed V and J ends, which lost 7 bases and 6 bases, there was a span of 19 bases. In germline, CDR1 is MNHNS, CDR2 SASEGT. The CDR3 DNA sequence: TGTGCCAGCACCAACTACAGGGCTACGGGTCAGCCCCAGCATTTT. Its protein product is CASTNYRATGQPQHF.

This clonotype was counted only a few times. With a much larger clone just one base away, this may be a read error. This chain joins TRBV5-1 and TRBJ2-7; D is ambiguous. The V gene's germline CDR1 is SGHRS and CDR2 YFSETQ. The germline V and J ends were trimmed by 8 bases and 0 bases, with 9 bases remaining between them. The CDR3 is 12 residues long. The CDR3 is CASHQDSYEQYF. As DNA, the CDR3 is TGCGCCAGTCATCAAGACTCCTACGAGCAGTACTTC.

On this clonotype itself: A much more abundant neighbour one base away suggests this may be a read error. The gene calls are TRBV6-7 and TRBJ1-2, with D perhaps matching TRBD1 (6 bases). TRBV6-7 is sorted into the ORF group, with uncertain function. The CDR3 runs 14 residues. Here the CDR3 reads CASRRTATNYGYNF. CDR3 in DNA: TGTGCCAGCAGACGGACAGCAACTAACTATGGCTACAACTTC.

A remark on this clonotype: Being one base from a much bigger clone, this may be a read error. The chain uses TRBV21-1 and TRBJ1-1; whether TRBD1, the table's D call, matches the DNA was not checked. TRBV21-1 is given as a pseudogene. The CDR3 loop spans 16 amino acids. The chain's CDR3 is CASSKVDRARSTEAFF. For the CDR3, the DNA is TGTGCCAGCAGCAAAGTGGACAGGGCAAGAAGCACTGAAGCTTTCTTT.

This clonotype was seen a few times. The CDR3 carries no conserved terminal phenylalanine or tryptophan, so it likely arises from a read error. It is unclear where the CDR3 begins or ends on the DNA, so no DNA is shown, and the CDR3 is as TCRdb lists it. The rearrangement joins TRBV5-1 to TRBJ1-4. Per germline, CDR1 SGHRS and CDR2 YFSETQ. A total of 11 residues make up the CDR3, ends included. The CDR3 is CASSLEWEPMT.

This clonotype turned up a few times. J is TRBJ2-2 and V is TRBV5-1; no reliable D call. Between the trimmed V and J ends, which lost 0 bases and 1 base, there was a span of 4 bases. From germline, CDR1 is SGHRS and CDR2 YFSETQ. This CDR3 has 14 residues. The CDR3 spells CASSLEQNTGELFF. The CDR3 bases are TGCGCCAGCAGCTTGGAACAGAACACCGGGGAGCTGTTTTTT.

The genes are TRBV5-5 and TRBJ1-2; D may be TRBD1 (6 bases). Germline V gene data show CDR1 as SGHKS and CDR2 as YYEKEE (reference sequence). V was trimmed by 5 bases and J by 9 bases, leaving 14 bases between them. The CDR3 is 12 residues long. As DNA, the CDR3 is TGTGCCAGCAGTCCCTTCGGGGGCCGCTACACCTTC. Translation gives CASSPFGGRYTF.

This clonotype qualifies as medium-sized. The genes are TRBV6-5 and TRBJ2-1; tentatively, D is TRBD2 (6 bases). The V and J ends lost 6 bases and 9 bases respectively, with 12 bases between them. This CDR3 comprises 12 residues. Germline CDR1 reads MNHEY; CDR2 reads SVGAGI. The CDR3 nucleotides are TGTGCCAGCAGGAGACTAGTAGGTGAGCAGTTCTTC. It codes for CASRRLVGEQFF.

As concerns this clonotype: A much larger clone sits a single nucleotide away, making a read error possible. Since no conserved phenylalanine or tryptophan closes the CDR3, a read error is the likely cause. The chain couples TRBV6-1 to TRBJ1-1, with D possibly matching TRBD1 (5 bases). CDR1 is MNHNS, CDR2 SASEGT, per germline. The V and J ends lost 7 bases and 3 bases respectively, with 15 bases between them. The CDR3 extends over 14 amino acids. CDR3 nucleotide sequence: TGTGCCAGCAATCGACAGAGGACTTACACTGAAGCTTTCTAT. It yields the protein CASNRQRTYTEAFY.

This clonotype is judged medium-sized. The chain couples TRBV29-1 to TRBJ1-2; 7 positions match TRBD1. V trimming: 6 bases; J trimming: 8 bases; junction bases outside the gene matches: 9. Per the germline V gene, CDR1 is SQVTM and CDR2 is ANQGSEA. This CDR3 region has 12 residues. The DNA of the CDR3 is TGCAGCGTGGGCGTTCGACAGGGAGGCTACACCTTC. As protein: CSVGVRQGGYTF.

To note about this clonotype: The junction differs from germline at one of its ends, possibly a read error. This chain connects TRBV4-1 to TRBJ1-2; D uncertain. Germline V gene data show CDR1 as MGHRA and CDR2 as YSYEKL. The CDR3 totals 13 residues. Here the CDR3 reads CASSQTTNYGYTF. The CDR3 nucleotides read TGCGCTAGCAGCCAGACCACTAACTATGGCTACACCTTC.